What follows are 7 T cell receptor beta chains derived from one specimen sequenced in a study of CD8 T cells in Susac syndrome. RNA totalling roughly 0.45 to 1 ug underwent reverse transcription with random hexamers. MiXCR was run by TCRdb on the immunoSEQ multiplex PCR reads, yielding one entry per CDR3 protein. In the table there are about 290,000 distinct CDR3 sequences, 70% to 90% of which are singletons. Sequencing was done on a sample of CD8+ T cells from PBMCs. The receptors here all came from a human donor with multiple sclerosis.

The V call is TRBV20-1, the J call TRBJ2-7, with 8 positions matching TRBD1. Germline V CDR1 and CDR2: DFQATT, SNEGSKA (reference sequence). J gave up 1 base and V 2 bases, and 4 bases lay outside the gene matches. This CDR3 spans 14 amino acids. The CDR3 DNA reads TGCAGTGCTAGAACTTGGACAGGGTCCTACGAGCAGTACTTC. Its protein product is CSARTWTGSYEQYF.

The CDR3 loop is CASSPRQGTANEKLFF. The CDR3 DNA reads as TGCGCCAGCAGCCCGAGACAAGGGACGGCTAATGAAAAACTGTTTTTT. The chain is built from TRBV4-1 and TRBJ1-4; possibly TRBD1 for D (5 bases). From germline, CDR1 is MGHRA and CDR2 YSYEKL. Trimming shortened V by 4 bases and J by 3 bases, and 15 bases separated the two germline ends. The CDR3 has 16 amino acids.

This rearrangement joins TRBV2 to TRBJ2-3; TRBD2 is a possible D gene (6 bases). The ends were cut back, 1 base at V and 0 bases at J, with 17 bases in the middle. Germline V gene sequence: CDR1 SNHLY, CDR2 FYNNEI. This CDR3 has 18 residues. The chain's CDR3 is CASSEERGLVPSTDTQYF. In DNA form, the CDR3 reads TGTGCCAGCAGTGAAGAACGGGGACTCGTCCCTAGCACAGATACGCAGTATTTT.

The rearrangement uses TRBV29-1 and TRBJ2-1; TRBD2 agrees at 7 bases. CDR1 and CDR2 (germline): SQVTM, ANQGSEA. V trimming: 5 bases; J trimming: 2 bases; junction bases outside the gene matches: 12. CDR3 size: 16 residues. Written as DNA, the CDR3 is TGCAGCGTTAACTGGTCCGGGAGGACGACCTACAATGAGCAGTTCTTC. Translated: CSVNWSGRTTYNEQFF.

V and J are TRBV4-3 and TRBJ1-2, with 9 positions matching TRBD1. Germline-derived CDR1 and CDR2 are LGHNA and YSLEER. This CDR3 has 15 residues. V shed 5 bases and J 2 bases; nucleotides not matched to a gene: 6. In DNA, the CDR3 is TGCGCCAGCAGCGAAACCGGGACAGGGAACTATGGCTACACCTTC. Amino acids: CASSETGTGNYGYTF.

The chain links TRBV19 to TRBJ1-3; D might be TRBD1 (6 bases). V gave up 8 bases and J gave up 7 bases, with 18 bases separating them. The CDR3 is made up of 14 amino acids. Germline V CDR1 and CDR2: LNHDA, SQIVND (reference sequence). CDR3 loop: CASEEGRRGNTIYF. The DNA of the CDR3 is TGTGCCAGTGAAGAGGGAAGGAGGGGGAACACCATATATTTT.

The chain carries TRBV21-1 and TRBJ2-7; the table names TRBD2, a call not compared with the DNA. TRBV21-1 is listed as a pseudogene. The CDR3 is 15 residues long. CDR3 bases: TGTGCCAGCAGCAAAGCCGGGCGGGGTTCCTACGAGCAGTACTTC. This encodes CASSKAGRGSYEQYF.